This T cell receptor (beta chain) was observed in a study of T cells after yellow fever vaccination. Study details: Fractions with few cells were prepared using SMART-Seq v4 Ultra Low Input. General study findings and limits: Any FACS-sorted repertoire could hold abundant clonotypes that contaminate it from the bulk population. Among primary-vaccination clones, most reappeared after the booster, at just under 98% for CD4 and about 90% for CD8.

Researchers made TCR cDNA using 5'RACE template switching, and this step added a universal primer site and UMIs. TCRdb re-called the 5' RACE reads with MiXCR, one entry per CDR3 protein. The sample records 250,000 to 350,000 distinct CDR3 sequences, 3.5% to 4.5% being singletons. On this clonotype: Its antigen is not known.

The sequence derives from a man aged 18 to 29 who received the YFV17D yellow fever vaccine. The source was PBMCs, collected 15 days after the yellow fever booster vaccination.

The CDR3 DNA follows: TGTGCCAGCAGCTTGGCCGACTGGGAGCAGTTCTTC. Translated: CASSLADWEQFF. This rearrangement joins TRBV11-2 to TRBJ2-1; D unclear. The CDR3 is made up of 12 amino acids. V lost 3 bases to trimming and J lost 10 bases, with 10 bases between them. Germline loops: CDR1 SGHAT, CDR2 FQNNGV.